The 22 T cell receptor beta chains below were found in one sample sequenced in a study of T cells after yellow fever vaccination. MiXCR, run by TCRdb on the 5' RACE reads, gives a single entry per CDR3 protein. There are a few hundred thousand distinct CDR3 sequences in the sample; about 15% occur only once, and 17% lies in the top ten. The specimen was PBMCs, collected about 5 days after the first yellow fever vaccination. The receptors come from a man aged 18-30 years who received the YFV17D yellow fever vaccine.

This clonotype has more than one count but fewer than ten. The rearrangement uses TRBV19 and TRBJ2-3; D remains ambiguous. This CDR3 is built from 15 residues. Germline CDR1 LNHDA, CDR2 SQIVND (reference sequence). V was shortened by 7 bases and J by 2 bases, with 16 bases between the two germline ends. DNA for the CDR3: TGTGCCAGTAATCCAGACGGAAGACTCACAGATACGCAGTATTTT. This sequence encodes CASNPDGRLTDTQYF.

The V call is TRBV20-1, the J call TRBJ2-5; 8 bases match TRBD2. The CDR3 is 13 amino acids. CDR1 and CDR2 (germline): DFQATT, SNEGSKA (reference sequence). Unmatched junction bases numbered 6, after V lost 4 bases and J lost 5 bases. This chain's CDR3 is CSATGGMGETQYF. The CDR3, as DNA: TGCAGTGCTACGGGGGGGATGGGGGAGACCCAGTACTTC.

CDR3 residues: CASSSIQGPTGELFF. CDR3 nucleotides: TGTGCCAGCAGCTCAATTCAGGGGCCCACCGGGGAGCTGTTTTTT. The rearrangement joins TRBV7-9 to TRBJ2-2; the D gene is possibly TRBD1 (6 bases). V lost 4 bases and J lost 4, with 13 bases in between. Germline assignment: CDR1 SEHNR and CDR2 FQNEAQ (reference sequence). This CDR3 has 15 residues. Combining the CDR3 with reference TRBV7-9 and TRBJ2-2 gives the whole variable domain DTGVSQNPRHKITKRGQNVTFRCDPISEHNRLYWYRQTLGQGPEFLTYFQNEAQLEKSRLLSDRFSAERPKGSFSTLEIQRTEQGDSAMYLCASSSIQGPTGELFFGEGSRLTVL.

The chain's CDR3 is CASSQVPFMRRDRGIGELFF. The CDR3 DNA is TGCGCCAGCAGCCAAGTCCCCTTCATGCGCCGGGACAGGGGGATCGGGGAGCTGTTTTTT. This chain links TRBV4-1 with TRBJ2-2; TRBD1 matches 11 bases. CDR1 MGHRA and CDR2 YSYEKL come from the germline V gene. Unmatched junction bases numbered 17, after V lost 1 base and J lost 7 bases. This CDR3 has 20 residues.

This rearrangement joins TRBV5-1 to TRBJ2-3; D might be TRBD1 (6 bases). This CDR3 contains 15 residues. Germline V gives CDR1 SGHRS, CDR2 YFSETQ. Trimming removed 4 bases at V and 1 base at J, with 13 bases between. CDR3 nucleotide sequence: TGCGCCAGCAGCGGCCGGGACACAGGCACAGATACGCAGTATTTT. Protein: CASSGRDTGTDTQYF.

V and J are TRBV6-5 and TRBJ1-1; D is perhaps TRBD1 (5 bases). Looked up from germline, CDR1 is MNHEY and CDR2 is SVGAGI. V shed 5 bases and J shed 2 bases, with 12 bases lying between them. The length of the CDR3 is 14 residues. The CDR3 DNA sequence: TGTGCCAGCAGTACTGGGGACGGTAACACTGAAGCTTTCTTT. Encoded protein: CASSTGDGNTEAFF.

V usage is TRBV18 and J usage is TRBJ1-4, with D uncertain. V gave up 3 bases and J gave up 0 bases, with 5 bases separating them. This CDR3 comprises 14 residues. The germline V gene has CDR1 KGHSH and CDR2 LQKENI. CDR3 loop: CASSPPSTNEKLFF. The CDR3 DNA sequence: TGTGCCAGCTCACCGCCTTCAACTAATGAAAAACTGTTTTTT.

The V and J genes are TRBV28 and TRBJ2-4; 10 bases map to TRBD1. Germline V gene lookup returns CDR1 MDHEN and CDR2 SYDVKM. V was clipped by 7 bases and J by 9 bases; unmatched bases: 3. CDR3 length equals 12 residues. CDR3 DNA sequence: TGTGCCAGCATCGGACAGGGGGGCATTCAGTACTTC. As protein: CASIGQGGIQYF.

The gene calls are TRBV7-8 and TRBJ2-3; D tentatively fits TRBD1 or TRBD2 (5 bases each). The CDR3 is 15 residues long. Germline lookup yields CDR1 SGHVS and CDR2 FQNEAQ. Trimming cost V 5 bases and J 4 bases, with 16 bases left between them. The CDR3, as DNA: TGTGCCAGCAGCCGGGACCCTATTCTGGCAGATACGCAGTATTTT. This translates into CASSRDPILADTQYF. The full variable domain, in which reference TRBV7-8 and TRBJ2-3 provide the parts outside the CDR3, is GAGVSQSPRYKVAKRGQDVALRCDPISGHVSLFWYQQALGQGPEFLTYFQNEAQLDKSGLPSDRFFAERPEGSVSTLKIQRTQQEDSAVYLCASSRDPILADTQYFGPGTRLTVL.

This clonotype was picked up a small number of times. The chain joins TRBV12-3 or TRBV12-4 to TRBJ2-2; 8 nucleotides agree with TRBD2. The CDR3 is 14 residues long. V lost 10 bases and J lost 1; bases outside the gene matches: 5. The CDR3 loop reads CATGGPGNTGELFF. The CDR3 bases are TGTGCCACGGGGGGGCCCGGGAACACCGGGGAGCTGTTTTTT.

This clonotype was seen ten or more times. The chain employs TRBV20-1 and TRBJ2-1, with 10 positions matching TRBD2. The germline CDR1 and CDR2 sequences are DFQATT and SNEGSKA (reference sequence). Trimming at V came to 0 bases and at J to 4 bases, leaving 12 bases not matched to a gene. This CDR3 contains 18 residues. CDR3 residues: CSARDVGRLAGVYNEQFF. The CDR3 DNA reads as TGCAGTGCTAGAGATGTCGGGCGGCTAGCGGGGGTTTACAATGAGCAGTTCTTC.

Note on this clonotype: One end of the junction is discordant with germline, which a read error may explain. The gene calls are TRBV4-2 and TRBJ1-1, with D unresolved. The length of the CDR3 is 14 residues. CDR1 and CDR2 (germline): LGHNA, YNFKEQ. The CDR3 spells CACSQDARRTEAFF. For the CDR3, the DNA is TGTGCCTGCAGCCAAGATGCCAGGAGGACTGAAGCTTTCTTT.

This clonotype was seen a handful of times. V is TRBV7-3 and J is TRBJ2-2; tentatively, D is TRBD2 (5 bases). The CDR3 extends over 14 amino acids. Germline values: CDR1 SGHTA, CDR2 FQGTGA. V lost 4 bases and J lost 5, with 11 bases in between. The CDR3 DNA follows: TGTGCCAGCAGCTCTTCATCGGGAACCGGGGAGCTGTTTTTT. Its translation: CASSSSSGTGELFF.

This clonotype was counted a few times. The genes are TRBV12-3 or TRBV12-4 and TRBJ2-1, with D unclear. Deletions cut 7 bases from V and 7 bases from J, with 8 bases between. This CDR3 spans 11 amino acids. The CDR3 reads CASTLGNEQFF. The CDR3 region has the DNA TGTGCCAGCACCTTAGGAAATGAGCAGTTCTTC.

This clonotype was seen only a few times. The J gene is TRBJ2-3, the V gene TRBV5-6, with D unresolved. The CDR3 covers 15 residues. The germline gives CDR1 SGHDT, CDR2 YYEEEE. V was cut by 0 bases and J by 2 bases, with 10 bases left in between. DNA of the CDR3: TGTGCCAGCAGCTTGGCCCCACTCTCCACAGATACGCAGTATTTT. Translated: CASSLAPLSTDTQYF.

This clonotype came up a few times. This chain connects TRBV7-2 to TRBJ2-5; 8 bases align to TRBD1. The CDR3 is 16 amino acids. Germline assignment: CDR1 SGHTA and CDR2 FQGNSA. Trimming took 3 bases from V and 3 from J; bases not matched to a gene: 9. The CDR3 spells CASSFNAGGSEETQYF. The DNA for the CDR3 is TGTGCCAGCAGCTTCAATGCAGGGGGCAGCGAAGAGACCCAGTACTTC.

This clonotype was seen a few times. The chain links TRBV11-2 to TRBJ1-6, with TRBD1 as a possible D gene (5 bases). This CDR3 spans 16 amino acids. Germline assignment: CDR1 SGHAT and CDR2 FQNNGV. Trimming removed 5 bases from V and 4 bases from J, with 15 bases in between. CDR3 loop: CASSPPSGQYNSPLHF. The CDR3 DNA sequence: TGTGCCAGCAGCCCCCCATCGGGGCAGTATAATTCACCCCTCCACTTT.

The J gene is TRBJ2-2, the V gene TRBV11-3; D may be TRBD2 (5 bases). The CDR3 extends over 15 amino acids. The germline V gene encodes CDR1 SGHNT and CDR2 YENEEA. V lost 3 bases, J lost 5 bases, and 13 bases lay in between. CDR3: CASSFPSGGTGELFF. The DNA of the CDR3 is TGTGCCAGCAGCTTCCCCTCGGGCGGGACCGGGGAGCTGTTTTTT. The variable domain in full, with the rest retrieved from reference TRBV11-3 and TRBJ2-2, is EAGVVQSPRYKIIEKKQPVAFWCNPISGHNTLYWYLQNLGQGPELLIRYENEEAVDDSQLPKDRFSAERLKGVDSTLKIQPAELGDSAVYLCASSFPSGGTGELFFGEGSRLTVL.

The chain combines TRBV4-1 with TRBJ2-7; 9 bases align to TRBD2. The V gene's germline CDR1 is MGHRA and CDR2 YSYEKL. V lost 1 base to trimming and J lost 3 bases; unmatched junction nucleotides: 7. The CDR3 length is 16 residues. DNA of the CDR3: TGCGCCAGCAGCCAAGCTAGCGGGGCGCCGAGCTACGAGCAGTACTTC. This encodes CASSQASGAPSYEQYF.

The rearrangement joins TRBV7-9 to TRBJ2-1, with D possibly matching TRBD1 (6 bases). The CDR3 consists of 17 residues. Germline V CDR1 and CDR2: SEHNR, FQNEAQ (reference sequence). V shed 4 bases and J shed 0 bases, with 16 bases lying between them. The CDR3 region has the DNA TGTGCCAGCAGCTCCTCGGACGGGACAAGCTCCTACAATGAGCAGTTCTTC. This encodes CASSSSDGTSSYNEQFF.

This clonotype occurred a few times. The CDR3 loop reads CASSPGAGFSYEQYF. The CDR3 nucleotides are TGTGCCAGCAGCCCCGGGGCAGGGTTCTCCTACGAGCAGTACTTC. V usage is TRBV6-1 and J usage is TRBJ2-7; D tentatively fits TRBD1 or TRBD2 (5 bases each). Germline CDR1 reads MNHNS; CDR2 reads SASEGT. This CDR3 is 15 amino acids long. V lost 6 bases, J lost 0 bases, and 15 bases lay in between.

The gene calls are TRBV5-1 and TRBJ1-5, with TRBD1 matching over 8 bases. V was clipped by 6 bases and J by 2 bases; unmatched bases: 4. CDR1 and CDR2 (germline): SGHRS, YFSETQ. This CDR3 spans 14 amino acids. This CDR3 reads CASKGQGGNQPQHF. The CDR3 DNA follows: TGCGCCAGCAAAGGACAGGGCGGCAATCAGCCCCAGCATTTT. Supplemented by reference TRBV5-1 and TRBJ1-5, the full variable domain reads KAGVTQTPRYLIKTRGQQVTLSCSPISGHRSVSWYQQTPGQGLQFLFEYFSETQRNKGNFPGRFSGRQFSNSRSEMNVSTLELGDSALYLCASKGQGGNQPQHFGDGTRLSIL.